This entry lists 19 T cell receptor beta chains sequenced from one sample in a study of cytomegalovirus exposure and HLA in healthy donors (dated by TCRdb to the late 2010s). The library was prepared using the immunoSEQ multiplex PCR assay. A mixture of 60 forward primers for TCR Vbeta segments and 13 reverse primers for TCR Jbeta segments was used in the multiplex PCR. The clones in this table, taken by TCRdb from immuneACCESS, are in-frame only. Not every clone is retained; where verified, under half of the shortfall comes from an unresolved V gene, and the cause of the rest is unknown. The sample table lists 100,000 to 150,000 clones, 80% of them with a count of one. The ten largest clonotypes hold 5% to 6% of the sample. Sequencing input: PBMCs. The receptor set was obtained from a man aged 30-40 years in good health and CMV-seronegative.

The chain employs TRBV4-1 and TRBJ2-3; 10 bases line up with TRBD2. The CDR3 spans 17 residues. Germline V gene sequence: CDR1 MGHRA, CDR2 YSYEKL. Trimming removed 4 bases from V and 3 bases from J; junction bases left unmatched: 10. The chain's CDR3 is CASSRSGGAIRTDTQYF. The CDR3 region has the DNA TGCGCCAGCAGCCGAAGCGGGGGGGCCATCCGAACAGATACGCAGTATTTT.

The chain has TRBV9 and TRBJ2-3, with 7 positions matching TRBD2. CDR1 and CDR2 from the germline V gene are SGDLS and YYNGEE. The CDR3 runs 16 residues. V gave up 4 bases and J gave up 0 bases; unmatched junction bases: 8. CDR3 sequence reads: CASSFQRDSSTDTQYF. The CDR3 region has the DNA TGTGCCAGCAGCTTCCAGCGGGACTCAAGCACAGATACGCAGTATTTT.

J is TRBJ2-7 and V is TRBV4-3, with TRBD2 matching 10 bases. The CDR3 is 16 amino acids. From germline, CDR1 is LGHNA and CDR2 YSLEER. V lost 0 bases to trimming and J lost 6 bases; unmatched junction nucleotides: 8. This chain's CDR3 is CASSQDLLAGGSEQYF. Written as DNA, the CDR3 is TGCGCCAGCAGCCAAGATCTATTAGCGGGAGGTTCCGAGCAGTACTTC.

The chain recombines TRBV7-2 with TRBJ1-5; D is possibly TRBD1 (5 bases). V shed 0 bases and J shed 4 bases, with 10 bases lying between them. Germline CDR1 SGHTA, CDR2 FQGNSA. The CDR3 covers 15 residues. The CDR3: CASSLAVQGNQPQHF. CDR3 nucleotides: TGTGCCAGCAGCTTAGCGGTCCAGGGAAATCAGCCCCAGCATTTT.

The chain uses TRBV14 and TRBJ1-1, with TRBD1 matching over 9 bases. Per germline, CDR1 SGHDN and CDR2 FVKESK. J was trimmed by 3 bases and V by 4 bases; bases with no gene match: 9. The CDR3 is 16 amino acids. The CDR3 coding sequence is TGTGCCAGCAGCCGGTGGGGACAGGGAGGTCACACTGAAGCTTTCTTT. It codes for CASSRWGQGGHTEAFF. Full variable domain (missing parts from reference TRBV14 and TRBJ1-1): EAGVTQFPSHSVIEKGQTVTLRCDPISGHDNLYWYRRVMGKEIKFLLHFVKESKQDESGMPNNRFLAERTGGTYSTLKVQPAELEDSGVYFCASSRWGQGGHTEAFFGQGTRLTVV.

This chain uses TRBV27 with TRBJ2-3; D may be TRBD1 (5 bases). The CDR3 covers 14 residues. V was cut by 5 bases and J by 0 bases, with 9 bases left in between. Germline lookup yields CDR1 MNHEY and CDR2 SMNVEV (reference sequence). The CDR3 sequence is CASSPRGSTDTQYF. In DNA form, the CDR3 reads TGTGCCAGCAGTCCTAGGGGAAGCACAGATACGCAGTATTTT.

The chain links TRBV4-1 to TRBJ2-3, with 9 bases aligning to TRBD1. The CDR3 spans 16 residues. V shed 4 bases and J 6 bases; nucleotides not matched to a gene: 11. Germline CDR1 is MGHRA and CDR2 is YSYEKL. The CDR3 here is CASSPVPGQGWDTQYF. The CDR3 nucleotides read TGCGCCAGCAGCCCCGTCCCGGGACAGGGTTGGGATACGCAGTATTTT.

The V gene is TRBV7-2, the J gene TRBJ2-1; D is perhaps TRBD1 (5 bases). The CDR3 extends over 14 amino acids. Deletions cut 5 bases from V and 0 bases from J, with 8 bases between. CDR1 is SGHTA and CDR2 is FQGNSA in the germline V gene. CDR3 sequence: CASSPRDSYNEQFF. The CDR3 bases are TGTGCCAGCAGCCCCAGGGACTCCTACAATGAGCAGTTCTTC. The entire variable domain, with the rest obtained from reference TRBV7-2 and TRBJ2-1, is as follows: GAGVSQSPSNKVTEKGKDVELRCDPISGHTALYWYRQSLGQGLEFLIYFQGNSAPDKSGLPSDRFSAERTGGSVSTLTIQRTQQEDSAVYLCASSPRDSYNEQFFGPGTRLTVL.

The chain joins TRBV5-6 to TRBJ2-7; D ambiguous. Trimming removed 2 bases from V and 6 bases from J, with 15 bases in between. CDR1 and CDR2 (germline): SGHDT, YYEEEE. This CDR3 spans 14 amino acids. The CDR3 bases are TGTGCCAGCAGCTTCAACAGATTCCTGAGCGAGCAGTACTTC. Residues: CASSFNRFLSEQYF.

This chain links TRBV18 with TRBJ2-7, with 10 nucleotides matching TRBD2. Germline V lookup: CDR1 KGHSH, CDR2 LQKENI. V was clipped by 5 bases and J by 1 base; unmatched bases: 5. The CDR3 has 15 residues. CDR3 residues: CASSTAGGPSYEQYF. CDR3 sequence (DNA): TGTGCCAGCTCAACAGCGGGAGGGCCGTCCTACGAGCAGTACTTC.

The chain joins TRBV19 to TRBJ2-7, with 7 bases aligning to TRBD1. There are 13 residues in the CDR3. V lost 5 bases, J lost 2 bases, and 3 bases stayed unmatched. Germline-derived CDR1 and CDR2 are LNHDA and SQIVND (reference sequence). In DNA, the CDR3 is TGTGCCAGTAGTCCGACAGGGACCTACGAGCAGTACTTC. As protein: CASSPTGTYEQYF.

In DNA form, the CDR3 reads TGCAGCGCTGAGACTAGCGGTCCTGGGGATTACAATGAGCAGTTCTTC. It yields the protein CSAETSGPGDYNEQFF. J is TRBJ2-1 and V is TRBV29-1, with 9 bases matching TRBD2. Germline V gives CDR1 SQVTM, CDR2 ANQGSEA. CDR3 size: 16 residues. J lost 4 bases, V lost 7 bases, and 14 bases had no gene match.

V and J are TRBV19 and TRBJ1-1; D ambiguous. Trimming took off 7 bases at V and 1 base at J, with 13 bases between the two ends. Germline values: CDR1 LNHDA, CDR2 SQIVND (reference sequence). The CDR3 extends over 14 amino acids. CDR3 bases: TGTGCCAGTATCTCCATCCCGGGGAACACTGAAGCTTTCTTT. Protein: CASISIPGNTEAFF.

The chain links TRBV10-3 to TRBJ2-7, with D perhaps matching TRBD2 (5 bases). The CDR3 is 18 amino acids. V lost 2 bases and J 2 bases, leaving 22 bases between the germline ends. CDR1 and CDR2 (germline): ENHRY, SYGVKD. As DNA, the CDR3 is TGTGCCATCAGTGAGACCTACAGCGGCGGTGGGCTACCCTACGAGCAGTACTTC. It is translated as CAISETYSGGGLPYEQYF.

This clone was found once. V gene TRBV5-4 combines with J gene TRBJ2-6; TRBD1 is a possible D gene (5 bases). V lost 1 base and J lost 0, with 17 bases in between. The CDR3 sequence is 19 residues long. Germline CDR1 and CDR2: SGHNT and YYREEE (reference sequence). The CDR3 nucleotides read TGTGCCAGCAGCTTGTTACTGGACACGACATACTCTGGGGCCAACGTCCTGACTTTC. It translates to CASSLLLDTTYSGANVLTF. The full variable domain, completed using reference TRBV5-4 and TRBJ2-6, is ETGVTQSPTHLIKTRGQQVTLRCSSQSGHNTVSWYQQALGQGPQFIFQYYREEENGRGNFPPRFSGLQFPNYSSELNVNALELDDSALYLCASSLLLDTTYSGANVLTFGAGSRLTVL.

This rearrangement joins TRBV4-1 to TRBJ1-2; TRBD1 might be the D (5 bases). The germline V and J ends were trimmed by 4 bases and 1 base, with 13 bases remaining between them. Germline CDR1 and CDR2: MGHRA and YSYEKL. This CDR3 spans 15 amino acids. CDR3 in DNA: TGCGCCAGCAGCCCAACGACAGCTCTTAACTATGGCTACACCTTC. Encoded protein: CASSPTTALNYGYTF.

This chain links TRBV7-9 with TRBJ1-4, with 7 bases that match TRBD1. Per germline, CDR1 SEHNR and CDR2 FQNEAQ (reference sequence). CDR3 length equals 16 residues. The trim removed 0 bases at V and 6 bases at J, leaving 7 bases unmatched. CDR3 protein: CASSLAIGTEYEKLFF. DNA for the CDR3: TGTGCCAGCAGCTTAGCAATTGGGACAGAGTATGAAAAACTGTTTTTT.

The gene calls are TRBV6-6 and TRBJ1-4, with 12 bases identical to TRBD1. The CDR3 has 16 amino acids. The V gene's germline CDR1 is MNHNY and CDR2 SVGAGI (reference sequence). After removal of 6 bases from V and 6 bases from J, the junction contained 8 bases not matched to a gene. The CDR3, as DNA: TGTGCCAGCAGGGCCGTGGGACAGGGGGCTTATGAAAAACTGTTTTTT. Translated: CASRAVGQGAYEKLFF.

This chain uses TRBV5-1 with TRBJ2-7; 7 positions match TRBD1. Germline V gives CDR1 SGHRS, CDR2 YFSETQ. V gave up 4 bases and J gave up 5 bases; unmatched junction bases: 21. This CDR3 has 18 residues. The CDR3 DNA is TGCGCCAGCAGCCTATACCTACCCAGACAGGGATCGGTAGACGAGCAGTACTTC. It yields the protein CASSLYLPRQGSVDEQYF.